This T cell receptor (beta chain) appears in the sequencing data of a study of tumor-infiltrating lymphocytes in primary liver carcinoma. Study-level background: Each participant had primary liver carcinoma, and surgical resection was the treatment. Enrolled patients were male and female, aged 30 to 69 years.

General study points: Pairs comparing tumor with adjacent tissue or blood overlapped less than pairs drawn from tumor regions.

Germline DNA was extracted alongside blood RNA, which was obtained from unsorted whole blood. At sampling, these chronic HBV carriers had received no treatment. In this sample, this clonotype turned up a few times. Its cognate antigen is unknown. TCR beta cDNA was made from approximately 500 ng total RNA with a constant-region primer. Nested multiplex PCR, run for three rounds with slightly modified ARM-PCR, yielded TCR beta libraries. In the first two PCR rounds, TRBV1-TRBV30 forward primers were paired with a C-beta reverse primer, and each round lasted around 10 cycles. Via MiXCR, TCRdb re-called the multiplex PCR reads, giving one row per CDR3 protein. This table holds 150,000 to 200,000 distinct CDR3 sequences, 50% to 75% found once. Germline CDR1 and CDR2: SGHDT and YYEEEE. Losses at the gene ends were 0 bases for V and 9 bases for J; bases not matched to a gene: 12. CDR3 length equals 16 residues.

This receptor was obtained from a man aged 40-55 years with primary liver carcinoma and hepatitis B virus infection. The chain has TRBV5-6 and TRBJ2-1; 7 nucleotides align to TRBD1. Sequencing used peripheral blood. The CDR3 protein is CASSLAIEQGRGEQFF. The CDR3, as DNA: TGTGCCAGCAGCTTGGCCATAGAACAGGGGAGAGGTGAGCAGTTCTTC.